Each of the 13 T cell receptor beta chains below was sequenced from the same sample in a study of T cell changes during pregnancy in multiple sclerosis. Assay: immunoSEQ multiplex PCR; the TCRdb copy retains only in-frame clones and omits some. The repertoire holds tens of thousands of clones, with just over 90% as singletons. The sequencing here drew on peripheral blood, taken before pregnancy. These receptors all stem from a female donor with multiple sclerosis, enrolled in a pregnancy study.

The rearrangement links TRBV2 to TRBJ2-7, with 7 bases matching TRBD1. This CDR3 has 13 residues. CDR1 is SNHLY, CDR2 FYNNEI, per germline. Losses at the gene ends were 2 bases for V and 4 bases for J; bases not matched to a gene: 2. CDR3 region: CASSERTGYEQYF. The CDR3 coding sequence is TGTGCCAGCAGTGAAAGGACAGGTTACGAGCAGTACTTC.

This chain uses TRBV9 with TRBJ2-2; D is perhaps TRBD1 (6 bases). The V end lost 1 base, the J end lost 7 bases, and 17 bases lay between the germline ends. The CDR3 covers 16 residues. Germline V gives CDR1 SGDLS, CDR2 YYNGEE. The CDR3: CASSVQGTRVGGELFF. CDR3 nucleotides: TGTGCCAGCAGCGTACAGGGGACGCGGGTAGGCGGGGAGCTGTTTTTT.

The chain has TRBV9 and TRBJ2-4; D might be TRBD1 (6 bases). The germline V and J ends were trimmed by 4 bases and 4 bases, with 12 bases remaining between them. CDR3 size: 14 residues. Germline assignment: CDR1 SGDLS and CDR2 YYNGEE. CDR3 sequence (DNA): TGTGCCAGCAGCCCACCGGACAGTAAAAACATTCAGTACTTC. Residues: CASSPPDSKNIQYF. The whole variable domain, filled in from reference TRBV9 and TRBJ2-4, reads DSGVTQTPKHLITATGQRVTLRCSPRSGDLSVYWYQQSLDQGLQFLIQYYNGEERAKGNILERFSAQQFPDLHSELNLSSLELGDSALYFCASSPPDSKNIQYFGAGTRLSVL.

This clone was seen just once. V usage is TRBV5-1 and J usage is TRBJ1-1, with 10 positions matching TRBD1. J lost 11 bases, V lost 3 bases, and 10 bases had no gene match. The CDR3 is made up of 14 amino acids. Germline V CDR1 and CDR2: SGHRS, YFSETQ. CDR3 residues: CASSSLDRGPGAFF. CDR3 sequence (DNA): TGCGCCAGCAGCTCCCTCGACAGGGGGCCTGGGGCTTTCTTT.

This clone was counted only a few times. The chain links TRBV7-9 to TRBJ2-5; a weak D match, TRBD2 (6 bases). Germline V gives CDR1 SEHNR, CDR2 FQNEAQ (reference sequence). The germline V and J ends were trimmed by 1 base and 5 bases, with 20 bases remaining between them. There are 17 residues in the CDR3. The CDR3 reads CASSLGQMTAGGETQYF. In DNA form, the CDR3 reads TGTGCCAGCAGCTTAGGACAAATGACAGCTGGAGGGGAGACCCAGTACTTC.

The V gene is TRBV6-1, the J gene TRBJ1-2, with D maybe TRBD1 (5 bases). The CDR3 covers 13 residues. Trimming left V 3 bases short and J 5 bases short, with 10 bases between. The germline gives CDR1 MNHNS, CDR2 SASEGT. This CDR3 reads CASSEPGGYGYTF. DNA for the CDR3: TGTGCCAGCAGTGAGCCCGGGGGGTATGGCTACACCTTC.

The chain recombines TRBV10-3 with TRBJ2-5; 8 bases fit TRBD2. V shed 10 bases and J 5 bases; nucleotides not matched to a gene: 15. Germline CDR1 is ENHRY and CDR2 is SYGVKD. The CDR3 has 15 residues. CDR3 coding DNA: TGTGCCACTATAGCGGGGCCCGGCCGTGGGGAGACCCAGTACTTC. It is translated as CATIAGPGRGETQYF.

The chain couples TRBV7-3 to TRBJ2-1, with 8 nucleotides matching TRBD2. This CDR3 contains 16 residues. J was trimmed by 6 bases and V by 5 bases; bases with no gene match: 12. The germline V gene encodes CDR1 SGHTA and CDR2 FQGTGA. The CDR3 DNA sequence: TGTGCCAGCAGCATCCCCACGGGACTAGGGAGCAATGAGCAGTTCTTC. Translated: CASSIPTGLGSNEQFF.

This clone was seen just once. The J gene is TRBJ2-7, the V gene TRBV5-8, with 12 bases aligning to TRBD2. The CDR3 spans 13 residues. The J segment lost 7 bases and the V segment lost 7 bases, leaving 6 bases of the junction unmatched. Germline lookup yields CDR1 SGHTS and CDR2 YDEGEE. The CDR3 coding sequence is TGTGCCAGCCAGAGACTAGCGGGGGTTGAGCAGTACTTC. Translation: CASQRLAGVEQYF.

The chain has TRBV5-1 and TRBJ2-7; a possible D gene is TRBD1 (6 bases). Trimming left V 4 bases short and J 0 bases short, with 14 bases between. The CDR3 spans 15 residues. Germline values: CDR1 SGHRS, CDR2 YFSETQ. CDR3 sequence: CASSRDTGSSYEQYF. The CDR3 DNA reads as TGCGCCAGCAGCCGGGACACGGGAAGCTCCTACGAGCAGTACTTC.

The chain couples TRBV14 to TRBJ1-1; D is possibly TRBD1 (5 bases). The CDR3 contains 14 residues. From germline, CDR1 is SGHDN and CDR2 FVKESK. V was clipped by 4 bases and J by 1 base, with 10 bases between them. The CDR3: CASSPQGWNTEAFF. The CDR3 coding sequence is TGTGCCAGCAGCCCTCAGGGTTGGAACACTGAAGCTTTCTTT.

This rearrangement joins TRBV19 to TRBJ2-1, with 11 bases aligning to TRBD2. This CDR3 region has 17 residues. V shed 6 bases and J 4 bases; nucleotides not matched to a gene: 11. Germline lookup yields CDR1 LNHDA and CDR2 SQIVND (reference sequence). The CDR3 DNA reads TGTGCCAGTAGCCTTGGACTAGCGGGTTTACTTTACAATGAGCAGTTCTTC. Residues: CASSLGLAGLLYNEQFF.

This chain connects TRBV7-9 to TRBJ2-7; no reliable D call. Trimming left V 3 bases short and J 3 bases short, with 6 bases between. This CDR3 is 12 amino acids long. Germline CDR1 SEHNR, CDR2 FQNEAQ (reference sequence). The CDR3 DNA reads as TGTGCCAGCAGCTTTTCACACTACGAGCAGTACTTC. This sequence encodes CASSFSHYEQYF.